These 30 T cell receptor beta chains were all obtained from the same sample, sequenced in a study of T cell repertoires in cytomegalovirus infection (dated by TCRdb to about 2019). Sequencing used an Illumina HiSeq 1500. TCRdb cleaned the public reads at Q25 with fastp, built clones with MiXCR and kept in-frame beta chains. Each CDR3 protein appears once, grouped with its most common genes and DNA. The sample profile shows 740,000 or so distinct CDR3 sequences; 35% of them were found once. The biggest ten clones account for around 2.8% of the sample. The sequenced material came from PBMCs. The source is a human donor in good health (CMV status not recorded). Some clones in this sample may be carry-over from other donors' samples.

The V gene is TRBV6-6, the J gene TRBJ1-2; unclear D gene. V lost 6 bases and J lost 3, with 14 bases in between. CDR3 length: 14 residues. Looked up from germline, CDR1 is MNHNY and CDR2 is SVGAGI (reference sequence). The CDR3 nucleotides are TGTGCCAGCAGGGAAACCTTTGGGGACTATGGCTACACCTTC. Its translation is CASRETFGDYGYTF.

This clonotype was observed many times. The chain is built from TRBV28 and TRBJ1-2; no clear D gene. The V and J ends lost 6 bases and 1 base respectively, with 12 bases between them. Germline V gene data show CDR1 as MDHEN and CDR2 as SYDVKM. The CDR3 is made up of 14 amino acids. The CDR3 spells CASRFEWGNYGYTF. The CDR3 region has the DNA TGTGCCAGCAGATTTGAGTGGGGTAACTATGGCTACACCTTC.

The V call is TRBV6-1, the J call TRBJ2-7; tentative D call: TRBD1 (5 bases). This CDR3 is built from 12 residues. Trimming left V 5 bases short and J 9 bases short, with 14 bases between. Looked up from germline, CDR1 is MNHNS and CDR2 is SASEGT. CDR3 sequence: CASSYAQGMQYF. The CDR3, as DNA: TGTGCCAGCAGTTACGCGCAGGGTATGCAGTACTTC.

This clonotype was counted a few times. The chain links TRBV5-6 to TRBJ1-2, with 7 bases aligning to TRBD1. CDR3 size: 15 residues. CDR1 and CDR2 from the germline V gene are SGHDT and YYEEEE. V gave up 4 bases and J gave up 4 bases; unmatched junction bases: 10. CDR3 sequence reads: CASSGTRDRFYGYTF. In nucleotides, the CDR3 is TGTGCCAGCAGCGGAACCCGGGACAGATTCTATGGCTACACCTTC.

The table lists this clonotype with a few counts. This chain joins TRBV25-1 and TRBJ2-7; D is undetermined. CDR3 length: 14 amino acids. CDR1 MGHDK and CDR2 SYGVNS come from the germline V gene. V was pared by 4 bases and J by 0 bases, with 10 bases between. CDR3 loop: CASSGTVSSYEQYF. The CDR3 nucleotides read TGTGCCAGCAGTGGGACCGTTAGCTCCTACGAGCAGTACTTC.

This clonotype has ten or more counts. The rearrangement uses TRBV7-2 and TRBJ2-7, with 11 bases identical to TRBD1. Trimming took 8 bases from V and 7 from J; bases not matched to a gene: 7. Germline V gene sequence: CDR1 SGHTA, CDR2 FQGNSA. The CDR3 extends over 13 amino acids. The CDR3 spells CASARTGGSEQYF. DNA for the CDR3: TGTGCCAGCGCCCGGACAGGGGGCTCTGAGCAGTACTTC.

This sequence joins TRBV12-3 or TRBV12-4 and TRBJ2-7; D might be TRBD1 (5 bases). The CDR3 has 13 amino acids. V dropped 5 bases and J dropped 7 bases, with 15 bases sitting between them. The CDR3 region has the DNA TGTGCCAGCAGTCCGCAGAACAGGTATGAGCAGTACTTC. This translates into CASSPQNRYEQYF.

This clonotype was seen only a few times. The chain recombines TRBV28 with TRBJ2-7, with D tentatively TRBD1 or TRBD2 (5 bases each). CDR1 and CDR2 from the germline V gene are MDHEN and SYDVKM. Deletions cut 2 bases from V and 4 bases from J, with 15 bases between. This CDR3 is 15 amino acids long. CDR3 sequence: CASSLEGRGPYEQYF. In DNA form, the CDR3 reads TGTGCCAGCAGTTTAGAGGGCCGGGGACCGTACGAGCAGTACTTC.

The rearrangement joins TRBV6-1 to TRBJ2-1; 11 bases fit TRBD2. This CDR3 region has 14 residues. The V gene's germline CDR1 is MNHNS and CDR2 SASEGT. V was pared by 8 bases and J by 4 bases, with 4 bases of the junction left unmatched. As DNA, the CDR3 is TGTGCCAGCTGGGGGACTAGCGGTTACAATGAGCAGTTCTTC. Protein product: CASWGTSGYNEQFF.

This clonotype appeared a few times. Written as DNA, the CDR3 is TGCAGTGCTAGAACAGGGTTGGGCAATCAGCCCCAGCATTTT. Amino acid sequence: CSARTGLGNQPQHF. J is TRBJ1-5 and V is TRBV20-1, with D tentatively TRBD1 (6 bases). CDR1 and CDR2 from the germline V gene are DFQATT and SNEGSKA (reference sequence). V gave up 2 bases and J gave up 2 bases, with 10 bases separating them. There are 14 residues in the CDR3.

The V call is TRBV20-1, the J call TRBJ2-3; 7 nucleotides match TRBD1. CDR1 and CDR2 from the germline V gene are DFQATT and SNEGSKA (reference sequence). Trimming removed 0 bases from V and 0 bases from J; junction bases left unmatched: 9. This CDR3 comprises 17 residues. CDR3 loop: CSARDRKGGGSTDTQYF. The CDR3 DNA follows: TGCAGTGCTAGAGATCGAAAAGGGGGCGGTAGCACAGATACGCAGTATTTT.

The genes are TRBV19 and TRBJ2-7; TRBD1 is a possible D gene (5 bases). The CDR3 sequence is 14 residues long. V was pared by 5 bases and J by 0 bases, with 11 bases between. CDR1 LNHDA and CDR2 SQIVND come from the germline V gene (reference sequence). CDR3 bases: TGTGCCAGTAGTCTGACAGCCTTCTCCTACGAGCAGTACTTC. Protein: CASSLTAFSYEQYF.

This chain links TRBV6-2 or TRBV6-3 with TRBJ2-5; weak D call: TRBD1 (5 bases). In germline, CDR1 is MNHEY, CDR2 SVGEGT. The CDR3 totals 16 residues. The V end was cut by 6 bases, the J end by 4 bases, with 21 bases between. Written as DNA, the CDR3 is TGTGCCAGCAGGGCCGCAGGGAAATCCCAGACAGAGACCCAGTACTTC. Protein product: CASRAAGKSQTETQYF.

The chain links TRBV20-1 to TRBJ1-2; 9 positions agree with TRBD1. Germline CDR1 is DFQATT and CDR2 is SNEGSKA (reference sequence). V trimming: 3 bases; J trimming: 4 bases; junction bases outside the gene matches: 9. This CDR3 contains 15 residues. The CDR3 here is CSARNPGQGAYGYTF. The CDR3 DNA reads TGCAGTGCTAGGAACCCGGGACAGGGTGCCTATGGCTACACCTTC.

This chain joins TRBV2 and TRBJ2-1, with TRBD2 matching 11 bases. Germline V CDR1 and CDR2: SNHLY, FYNNEI. The CDR3 has 15 residues. Trimming removed 1 base from V and 5 bases from J; junction bases left unmatched: 1. This CDR3 reads CASSEGLAGNNEQFF. CDR3 DNA: TGTGCCAGCAGTGAAGGACTAGCGGGGAACAATGAGCAGTTCTTC.

This clonotype came up a few times. This sequence joins TRBV12-3 or TRBV12-4 and TRBJ1-5, with D possibly matching TRBD1 (6 bases). V gave up 0 bases and J gave up 2 bases, with 11 bases separating them. The CDR3 is 16 residues long. The CDR3 bases are TGTGCCAGCAGTTTAGCTGCGGGGGCGCGCAATCAGCCCCAGCATTTT. This translates into CASSLAAGARNQPQHF.

The chain uses TRBV6-1 and TRBJ1-4, with D unresolved. With 5 bases removed from V and 7 bases from J, the gap between germline ends came to 14 bases. The CDR3 is made up of 14 amino acids. CDR1 is MNHNS, CDR2 SASEGT, per germline. Here the CDR3 DNA reads TGTGCCAGCAGTTACGGGCGGTTAAGTGAAAAACTGTTTTTT. Translation: CASSYGRLSEKLFF.

This chain joins TRBV27 and TRBJ1-5, with D unresolved. The CDR3 is made up of 13 amino acids. Trimming removed 5 bases at V and 9 bases at J, with 14 bases between. Germline V gene lookup returns CDR1 MNHEY and CDR2 SMNVEV (reference sequence). The CDR3 loop reads CASSQTGGPPQHF. CDR3 nucleotides: TGTGCCAGCAGTCAGACGGGAGGACCGCCCCAGCATTTT.

Here the CDR3 reads CASSKGGEYSPLHF. The CDR3 DNA follows: TGCGCCAGCAGCAAAGGGGGCGAATATTCACCCCTCCACTTT. The chain joins TRBV5-1 to TRBJ1-6; 7 bases match TRBD1. Losses at the gene ends were 4 bases for V and 8 bases for J; bases not matched to a gene: 6. The V gene's germline CDR1 is SGHRS and CDR2 YFSETQ. This CDR3 has 14 residues. The variable domain in full, completed from reference TRBV5-1 and TRBJ1-6, reads KAGVTQTPRYLIKTRGQQVTLSCSPISGHRSVSWYQQTPGQGLQFLFEYFSETQRNKGNFPGRFSGRQFSNSRSEMNVSTLELGDSALYLCASSKGGEYSPLHFGNGTRLTVT.

This clonotype has a handful of counts. This rearrangement joins TRBV7-2 to TRBJ2-1, with D possibly called TRBD1 or TRBD2 (6 bases each). Per germline, CDR1 SGHTA and CDR2 FQGNSA. V was trimmed by 2 bases and J by 4 bases, leaving 24 bases between them. The CDR3 contains 19 residues. CDR3 protein: CASSLLFGKGGHSYNEQFF. The CDR3 DNA sequence: TGTGCCAGCAGCTTATTATTTGGAAAGGGGGGTCATTCTTACAATGAGCAGTTCTTC.

The rearrangement uses TRBV7-9 and TRBJ2-7; D uncertain. The CDR3 sequence is 13 residues long. Per the germline V gene, CDR1 is SEHNR and CDR2 is FQNEAQ (reference sequence). Trimming removed 3 bases at V and 6 bases at J, with 12 bases between. For the CDR3, the DNA is TGTGCCAGCAGCTTTTCGGACCGCGCCGAGCAGTACTTC. Translated, it gives CASSFSDRAEQYF. Together with reference TRBV7-9 and TRBJ2-7, the CDR3 gives the full variable domain: DTGVSQNPRHKITKRGQNVTFRCDPISEHNRLYWYRQTLGQGPEFLTYFQNEAQLEKSRLLSDRFSAERPKGSFSTLEIQRTEQGDSAMYLCASSFSDRAEQYFGPGTRLTVT.

This chain links TRBV6-5 with TRBJ1-5, with TRBD1 as a possible D gene (6 bases). Between the trimmed V and J ends, which lost 5 bases and 5 bases, there was a span of 10 bases. Germline CDR1 is MNHEY and CDR2 is SVGAGI. There are 13 residues in the CDR3. DNA of the CDR3: TGTGCCAGCAGTGAACCAGGGGATCAGCCCCAGCATTTT. Protein product: CASSEPGDQPQHF.

This chain connects TRBV5-1 to TRBJ1-3; no firm D call. The CDR3 has 17 residues. The V end was cut by 7 bases, the J end by 4 bases, with 24 bases between. CDR1 is SGHRS, CDR2 YFSETQ, per germline. CDR3 loop: CASGSESMGPGGNTIYF. CDR3 nucleotides: TGCGCCAGCGGGTCAGAGTCTATGGGCCCGGGAGGAAACACCATATATTTT.

The chain recombines TRBV7-3 with TRBJ2-1, with TRBD2 matching 8 bases. Trimming cost V 5 bases and J 5 bases; bases outside gene matches: 8. This CDR3 has 15 residues. CDR1 is SGHTA, CDR2 FQGTGA, per germline. The CDR3 coding sequence is TGTGCCAGCAGCCTCGACGGGGGGGCCCACAATGAGCAGTTCTTC. Protein sequence: CASSLDGGAHNEQFF.

This clonotype came up a few times. J is TRBJ1-1 and V is TRBV7-6; no clear D gene. The CDR3 sequence is 13 residues long. The V gene's germline CDR1 is SGHVS and CDR2 FNYEAQ. V lost 1 base to trimming and J lost 7 bases, with 10 bases between them. The CDR3 sequence: CASSLEEGGEAFF. CDR3 nucleotide sequence: TGTGCCAGCAGCTTAGAAGAGGGCGGTGAAGCTTTCTTT.

J is TRBJ2-7 and V is TRBV28, with a weak D call TRBD2 (6 bases). CDR1 is MDHEN, CDR2 SYDVKM, per germline. V was clipped by 5 bases and J by 0 bases, with 14 bases between them. CDR3 length: 15 residues. CDR3 in DNA: TGTGCCAGCAGTCTCACTAGCTCCACCTCCTACGAGCAGTACTTC. This translates into CASSLTSSTSYEQYF. Based on the CDR3 plus reference TRBV28 and TRBJ2-7, the full variable domain is DVKVTQSSRYLVKRTGEKVFLECVQDMDHENMFWYRQDPGLGLRLIYFSYDVKMKEKGDIPEGYSVSREKKERFSLILESASTNQTSMYLCASSLTSSTSYEQYFGPGTRLTVT.

The V call is TRBV28, the J call TRBJ2-7; D gene uncertain. Per germline, CDR1 MDHEN and CDR2 SYDVKM. This CDR3 contains 12 residues. The germline V and J ends were trimmed by 8 bases and 5 bases, with 13 bases remaining between them. The CDR3 sequence is CASGPWVHEQYF. The CDR3 coding sequence is TGTGCCAGCGGACCGTGGGTCCACGAGCAGTACTTC.

This clonotype was observed a few times. One end of the junction fails to match germline, which may point to a read error. The V and J genes are TRBV7-8 and TRBJ2-3, with D unresolved. This CDR3 is 10 amino acids long. Germline V CDR1 and CDR2: SGHVS, FQNEAQ. The CDR3 region is CARTNRRLPF. The DNA of the CDR3 is TGTGCCAGGACGAATAGAAGGCTCCCCTTT. Looking up the rest from reference TRBV7-8 and TRBJ2-3 gives the full variable domain: GAGVSQSPRYKVAKRGQDVALRCDPISGHVSLFWYQQALGQGPEFLTYFQNEAQLDKSGLPSDRFFAERPEGSVSTLKIQRTQQEDSAVYLCARTNRRLPFGPGTRLTVL.

In its sample, this clonotype was seen a few times. This chain links TRBV20-1 with TRBJ2-7; no clear D. CDR3 size: 14 residues. Germline lookup yields CDR1 DFQATT and CDR2 SNEGSKA (reference sequence). V dropped 5 bases and J dropped 0 bases, with 14 bases sitting between them. CDR3 DNA sequence: TGCAGTGCTTTAGGTCCCTCGAGCTCCTACGAGCAGTACTTC. It encodes CSALGPSSSYEQYF.

CDR3 in DNA: TGTGCCAGCAAAGGAGCCAACCAAGAGACCCAGTACTTC. As protein: CASKGANQETQYF. The V and J genes are TRBV27 and TRBJ2-5, with D hard to call. CDR3 length: 13 residues. Per the germline V gene, CDR1 is MNHEY and CDR2 is SMNVEV (reference sequence). V shed 7 bases and J shed 0 bases, with 9 bases lying between them.